This T cell receptor beta chain is from a study of CD8 T cells in ankylosing spondylitis. Study-level points and caveats: Disease-linked clones reportedly showed significant enrichment in matched ankylosing spondylitis synovial fluid. Ankylosing spondylitis blood seemed to carry a telltale TCR beta motif made of fewer than ten highly homologous variants.

This clonotype occurred a few times. Its antigen is still unknown. TCR beta libraries were made by quantitative 5'-RACE with molecular barcodes. From the 5' RACE reads, TCRdb called clonotypes with MiXCR, one entry per CDR3 protein. The table lists roughly 200,000 distinct CDR3 sequences, around 13% of them singletons. The V end lost 4 bases, the J end lost 4 bases, and 13 bases lay between the germline ends. CDR1 MGHRA and CDR2 YSYEKL come from the germline V gene. The CDR3 is 14 amino acids. The rearrangement uses TRBV4-1 and TRBJ1-1, with D possibly matching TRBD1 (5 bases). Material: blood, either unsorted or a sorted T cell fraction (not recorded which). This receptor was taken from a male donor with ankylosing spondylitis or in good health (not recorded which). The CDR3 DNA is TGCGCCAGCAGCCCTCCAGGGTACGGCACTGAAGCTTTCTTT. Its translation is CASSPPGYGTEAFF.